The rows below give T cell receptor beta chains drawn from one sample of a study of T cell changes during pregnancy in multiple sclerosis. Clones were sequenced by immunoSEQ multiplex PCR, and TCRdb holds only the in-frame ones, with some missing. Seen here are approximately 70,000 clones, 91% observed once, and the top ten hold 2.3%. Sequencing used peripheral blood, obtained in the first trimester of pregnancy. These receptors came from a female donor with multiple sclerosis, enrolled in a pregnancy study. Each CDR3 is given with its conserved first and last residue. A D gene is named only where the DNA matches it firmly. Clone size appears in some rows only: once, few, many, or a class for an expanded clone.

V gene: TRBV10-3
D gene: TRBD1
J gene: TRBJ2-1
CDR3 length: 19
clone size: NA
CDR3 DNA: TGTGCCACCCCCCCAGTTAAACAGGGGGCAGGCCCCCAAGACAATGAGCAGTTCTTC
CDR3 protein: CATPPVKQGAGPQDNEQFF

V gene: TRBV6-5
D gene: NA
J gene: TRBJ2-7
CDR3 length: 16
clone size: few
CDR3 DNA: TGTGCCAGCAGTTACTCCGCCTTCGGGACAACCTACGAGCAGTACTTC
CDR3 protein: CASSYSAFGTTYEQYF

V gene: TRBV28
D gene: TRBD2
J gene: TRBJ2-7
CDR3 length: 16
clone size: NA
CDR3 DNA: TGTGCCAGCAGCTCCCTCCTAGCGGGAGTAGCGGACGAGCAGTACTTC
CDR3 protein: CASSSLLAGVADEQYF

V gene: TRBV29-1
D gene: TRBD1
J gene: TRBJ2-5
CDR3 length: 14
clone size: NA
CDR3 DNA: TGCAGCGTGGCGGGACAGGGACACCAAGAGACCCAGTACTTC
CDR3 protein: CSVAGQGHQETQYF

V gene: TRBV15
D gene: NA
J gene: TRBJ2-1
CDR3 length: 14
clone size: NA
CDR3 DNA: TGTGCCACCAGCACTGACACAGGGAGCAATGAGCAGTTCTTC
CDR3 protein: CATSTDTGSNEQFF

V gene: TRBV28
D gene: TRBD2
J gene: TRBJ2-3
CDR3 length: 16
clone size: NA
CDR3 DNA: TGTGCCAGCAGGCCTGCTAGCGGGAGGGCCGGGGATACGCAGTATTTT
CDR3 protein: CASRPASGRAGDTQYF

V gene: TRBV15
D gene: NA
J gene: TRBJ2-1
CDR3 length: 12
clone size: NA
CDR3 DNA: TGTGCCACCAGCACTACTAGAGATGAGCAGTTCTTC
CDR3 protein: CATSTTRDEQFF

V gene: TRBV19
D gene: TRBD1
J gene: TRBJ1-5
CDR3 length: 16
clone size: NA
CDR3 DNA: TGTGCCACCCGGATGGACAGGGGGATCTTAAATCAGCCCCAGCATTTT
CDR3 protein: CATRMDRGILNQPQHF

V gene: TRBV18
D gene: TRBD2
J gene: TRBJ2-2
CDR3 length: 15
clone size: once
CDR3 DNA: TGTGCCAGCTCACCCCCGGGACTAGACACCGGGGAGCTGTTTTTT
CDR3 protein: CASSPPGLDTGELFF

V gene: TRBV7-8
D gene: NA
J gene: TRBJ2-2
CDR3 length: 19
clone size: NA
CDR3 DNA: TGTGCCAGCAGCTCCCCGGTACAGGGCCCCTTCGCGAACACCGGGGAGCTGTTTTTT
CDR3 protein: CASSSPVQGPFANTGELFF

V gene: TRBV28
D gene: TRBD1
J gene: TRBJ1-1
CDR3 length: 16
clone size: NA
CDR3 DNA: TGTGCCAGCAGGCGTTGGACAGGACCCTCGAACACTGAAGCTTTCTTT
CDR3 protein: CASRRWTGPSNTEAFF

V gene: TRBV6-1
D gene: NA
J gene: TRBJ1-2
CDR3 length: 14
clone size: NA
CDR3 DNA: TGTGCCAGCAGATCGATGGACAGTAACTATGGCTACACCTTC
CDR3 protein: CASRSMDSNYGYTF

V gene: TRBV27
D gene: NA
J gene: TRBJ2-3
CDR3 length: 17
clone size: NA
CDR3 DNA: TGTGCCAGCAGTTCCTACTCCTTAGCAGCCCGCACAGATACGCAGTATTTT
CDR3 protein: CASSSYSLAARTDTQYF

V gene: TRBV10-2
D gene: TRBD1
J gene: TRBJ1-1
CDR3 length: 13
clone size: NA
CDR3 DNA: TGCGCCAGCAGTAAATTAGGGGGCAACGAAGCTTTCTTT
CDR3 protein: CASSKLGGNEAFF

V gene: TRBV5-3
D gene: NA
J gene: TRBJ1-1
CDR3 length: 14
clone size: once
CDR3 DNA: TGTGCCAGAAGCTTGCCCAGGGTGAACACTGAAGCTTTCTTT
CDR3 protein: CARSLPRVNTEAFF

V gene: TRBV2
D gene: TRBD1
J gene: TRBJ2-2
CDR3 length: 17
clone size: NA
CDR3 DNA: TGTGCCAGCAGTTTACCGGGACAGGGGTCCACGACCGGGGAGCTGTTTTTT
CDR3 protein: CASSLPGQGSTTGELFF

V gene: TRBV2
D gene: NA
J gene: TRBJ1-1
CDR3 length: 14
clone size: NA
CDR3 DNA: TGTGCCAGCAGTGATCCGGGGGGTAACACTGAAGCTTTCTTT
CDR3 protein: CASSDPGGNTEAFF

V gene: TRBV23-1
D gene: NA
J gene: TRBJ1-2
CDR3 length: 16
clone size: once
CDR3 DNA: TGCGCCAGCTCCGGGGGTGGGACTCAAGTACACTATGGCTACACCTTC
CDR3 protein: CASSGGGTQVHYGYTF

V gene: TRBV5-6
D gene: NA
J gene: TRBJ1-1
CDR3 length: 15
clone size: NA
CDR3 DNA: TGTGCCAGCCTAAAAATGGGAGCTTTTTCCACTGAAGCTTTCTTT
CDR3 protein: CASLKMGAFSTEAFF

V gene: TRBV13
D gene: TRBD1
J gene: TRBJ1-2
CDR3 length: 15
clone size: NA
CDR3 DNA: TGTGCCAGCAGCTTCAACAGGGGAGGCGGCTATGGCTACACCTTC
CDR3 protein: CASSFNRGGGYGYTF

V gene: TRBV6-5
D gene: NA
J gene: TRBJ2-3
CDR3 length: 16
clone size: NA
CDR3 DNA: TGTGCCAGCAGTTACTCGATTGCAGGGAGCACAGATACGCAGTATTTT
CDR3 protein: CASSYSIAGSTDTQYF

V gene: TRBV6-6
D gene: TRBD2
J gene: TRBJ2-1
CDR3 length: 15
clone size: NA
CDR3 DNA: TGTGCCAGCAGTTCCGGGACTAGCGGGAGGGATGAGCAGTTCTTC
CDR3 protein: CASSSGTSGRDEQFF

V gene: TRBV2
D gene: TRBD2
J gene: TRBJ2-1
CDR3 length: 19
clone size: NA
CDR3 DNA: TGTGCCAGCAGTGGGGGGAGAGCGGATAGCGGGAAAACCTACAATGAGCAGTTCTTC
CDR3 protein: CASSGGRADSGKTYNEQFF

V gene: TRBV7-9
D gene: NA
J gene: TRBJ1-4
CDR3 length: 15
clone size: NA
CDR3 DNA: TGTGCCAGCAGCTTAGGGTACAGCCTGAATGAAAAACTGTTTTTT
CDR3 protein: CASSLGYSLNEKLFF

V gene: TRBV9
D gene: NA
J gene: TRBJ1-2
CDR3 length: 13
clone size: NA
CDR3 DNA: TGTGCCAGCAGCTTAAGTGGAGGGAGGAGCTACACCTTC
CDR3 protein: CASSLSGGRSYTF

V gene: TRBV6-5
D gene: TRBD2
J gene: TRBJ2-2
CDR3 length: 15
clone size: NA
CDR3 DNA: TGTGCCAGCACCCTTAGCGGGGCGAACACCGGGGAGCTGTTTTTT
CDR3 protein: CASTLSGANTGELFF

V gene: TRBV5-1
D gene: TRBD2
J gene: TRBJ2-3
CDR3 length: 18
clone size: once
CDR3 DNA: TGCGCCAGCAATCGGGGGTACGGGGCGGGAGGGCCTACGGATACGCAGTATTTT
CDR3 protein: CASNRGYGAGGPTDTQYF